This T cell receptor (beta chain) was retrieved from a study of molecular identifiers for immune sequencing clone quantification. Study summary: Replicate runs used RNA from around 20,000 or 100,000 naive CD8 cells, which was split five ways into aliquots, and four of those aliquots were then sequenced. Study-wide points: Amid some 1 million naive cells, spiked Jurkat TCR RNA from one cell was reportedly still detectable.

From the PCR reads, TCRdb called clonotypes with MiXCR, one entry per CDR3 protein. Of approximately 630,000 distinct CDR3 sequences in the sample, 25% are singletons; the top ten hold 0.78%. Trimming took 3 bases from V and 4 from J, leaving 12 bases between them. Per the germline V gene, CDR1 is LNHDA and CDR2 is SQIVND (reference sequence). This CDR3 has 15 amino acids. There are many counts of this clonotype. Its specificity is unknown. Naive CD8 libraries used about 19,000 to 1,000,000 sorted cells and 10%, 30% or 50% RNA. A CD8+CD4-CCR7+CD45RA+ phenotype served as the sorting definition for naive CD8 T cells.

The material sequenced was naive CD8+ T cells from blood, with Jurkat cell RNA spiked in. The subset denotes: FACS-sorted CD8+CD4-CCR7+CD45RA+ naive T cells. V gene TRBV19 combines with J gene TRBJ2-2, with a tentative D call TRBD1 (6 bases). The clonotype comes from a human donor in good health. Some libraries in this study had Jurkat cell RNA spiked in. CDR3 sequence reads: CASSIASRGTGELFF. DNA of the CDR3: TGTGCCAGTAGTATCGCTAGCAGGGGCACCGGGGAGCTGTTTTTT. The full variable domain, completed using reference TRBV19 and TRBJ2-2, is DGGITQSPKYLFRKEGQNVTLSCEQNLNHDAMYWYRQDPGQGLRLIYYSQIVNDFQKGDIAEGYSVSREKKESFPLTVTSAQKNPTAFYLCASSIASRGTGELFFGEGSRLTVL.